The sequence of this T cell receptor (beta chain) was determined in a study of blood T cells in healthy people across ages. With a J-beta primer mix and a sample-barcoded 5' primer, a second PCR ran about 6 to 11 cycles. MiXCR was run by TCRdb on the 5' RACE reads, yielding one entry per CDR3 protein. The sample shows about 800,000 distinct CDR3 sequences, 20% to 30% of them seen only once. The total RNA that was extracted per sample amounted to at least 5.5 micrograms. This clonotype was picked up a small number of times. Germline CDR1 reads SQVTM; CDR2 reads ANQGSEA. The length of the CDR3 is 16 residues. The V end lost 4 bases, the J end lost 3 bases, and 16 bases lay between the germline ends. The same sample was also studied in work on T cells of mothers and their children. That work contributes: The study recruited a few healthy Caucasian mothers and their six children as donors. Sequencing returned over 9 million TCR beta CDR3 reads per mother and about 3 million per child. Overlap measured in related mother-child pairs was slightly, non-significantly higher than in unrelated pairs.

The receptor comes from a boy aged 5-17 years in good health. The chain couples TRBV29-1 to TRBJ2-6; the D is unclear. Sequencing was performed on blood. Here the CDR3 reads CSVAGRQTFGANVLTF. DNA for the CDR3: TGCAGCGTTGCGGGCAGGCAGACCTTTGGGGCCAACGTCCTGACTTTC.